A selection of T cell receptor beta chains follows, all from one sample in a study of T cells in Graves' hyperthyroidism and ophthalmopathy. TCRdb ran MiXCR on the multiplex PCR reads and lists one entry per CDR3 protein. The sample consists of approximately 690,000 distinct CDR3 sequences, approximately 15% of them appearing once. Sequences were obtained from blood. The receptor set was obtained from a woman aged 45-65 years with Graves' ophthalmopathy. CDR3s include the opening cysteine and the closing phenylalanine or tryptophan. D genes are given only for firm matches. Some rows have no size entry. The others give once, few or many, or a class for an expanded clone.

cdr3_length	v_call	d_call	clone_size	j_call	cdr3_aa	cdr3_nt
14	TRBV30	TRBD1	many	TRBJ1-1	CAWSSGTGGTEAFF	TGTGCCTGGAGTTCCGGGACAGGGGGCACTGAAGCTTTCTTT
16	TRBV6-1	TRBD1	-	TRBJ2-2	CASSLGTGGVSGELFF	TGTGCCAGCAGTCTCGGGACAGGGGGGGTGTCTGGGGAGCTGTTTTTT
15	TRBV20-1	-	many	TRBJ2-1	CSARDPGPSYNEQFF	TGCAGTGCTAGAGACCCCGGGCCCTCCTACAATGAGCAGTTCTTC
18	TRBV7-3	TRBD2	many	TRBJ2-1	CASSANPVAGGPGGEQFF	TGTGCCAGCAGCGCCAACCCTGTAGCGGGAGGGCCGGGCGGTGAGCAGTTCTTC
13	TRBV30	TRBD1	many	TRBJ1-1	CAWGGQLNTEAFF	TGTGCCTGGGGGGGACAGCTGAACACTGAAGCTTTCTTT
18	TRBV7-6	TRBD2	once	TRBJ2-1	CASSLVGLAESSYNEQFF	TGTGCCAGCAGCTTAGTCGGACTAGCGGAAAGCTCCTACAATGAGCAGTTCTTC
14	TRBV7-8	-	many	TRBJ1-5	CASSLIRGYQPQHF	TGTGCCAGCAGCTTAATAAGGGGTTATCAGCCCCAGCATTTT
15	TRBV28	TRBD2	-	TRBJ2-1	CASSIAGGSSDEQFF	TGTGCCAGCAGTATAGCGGGAGGGTCCTCGGATGAGCAGTTCTTC
15	TRBV15	TRBD2	-	TRBJ2-5	CATSIRLAGEETQYF	TGTGCCACCAGCATTCGACTAGCGGGAGAAGAGACCCAGTACTTC
13	TRBV7-2	-	many	TRBJ2-7	CASSLVGRGAQYF	TGTGCCAGCAGCTTAGTAGGGCGAGGAGCGCAGTACTTC
13	TRBV30	TRBD2	-	TRBJ2-5	CAWDASGRKTQYF	TGTGCCTGGGACGCTAGCGGGAGAAAGACCCAGTACTTC
13	TRBV27	TRBD1	many	TRBJ2-7	CASGQGSFNEQYF	TGTGCCAGCGGACAGGGTAGTTTCAACGAGCAGTACTTC
14	TRBV10-3	-	few	TRBJ2-1	CAIRETYSYNEQFF	TGTGCCATCAGGGAGACATATTCCTACAATGAGCAGTTCTTC
15	TRBV4-1	-	-	TRBJ2-5	CASSQGGGPWETQYF	TGCGCCAGCAGCCAAGGAGGAGGACCATGGGAGACCCAGTACTTC
11	TRBV27	-	many	TRBJ1-1	CAAGLNTEAFF	TGTGCAGCGGGGCTGAACACTGAAGCTTTCTTT
14	TRBV20-1	TRBD1	-	TRBJ2-7	CSARGDRVNYEQYF	TGCAGTGCCCGAGGGGACAGAGTTAACTACGAGCAGTACTTC
14	TRBV5-4	TRBD1	-	TRBJ2-5	CASTRTGGEETQYF	TGTGCCAGCACCCGGACAGGAGGAGAAGAGACCCAGTACTTC
16	TRBV12-5	-	many	TRBJ2-1	CASGSRLVSSYNEQFF	TGTGCTAGTGGTTCCCGACTGGTAAGCTCCTACAATGAGCAGTTCTTC
14	TRBV12-3/TRBV12-4	-	many	TRBJ1-5	CASSLWDTDQPQHF	TGTGCCAGCAGTTTGTGGGACACCGATCAGCCCCAGCATTTT
15	TRBV6-5	TRBD2	-	TRBJ2-1	CASSSRTRRDNEQFF	TGTGCCAGCAGTTCGCGGACTAGGAGGGACAATGAGCAGTTCTTC
15	TRBV20-1	TRBD2	-	TRBJ2-2	CSARGLAGVTGELFF	TGCAGTGCAAGAGGCCTAGCGGGAGTCACCGGGGAGCTGTTTTTT
13	TRBV7-3	-	many	TRBJ2-7	CASSAGVGYEQYF	TGTGCCAGCAGCGCCGGCGTGGGATACGAGCAGTACTTC
12	TRBV20-1	-	-	TRBJ2-3	CSARSGSDTQYF	TGCAGTGCTAGATCAGGGTCAGATACGCAGTATTTT
17	TRBV12-3/TRBV12-4	TRBD1	many	TRBJ2-7	CASTAGTGGLSTYEQYF	TGTGCCAGCACCGCCGGGACAGGGGGGTTATCGACCTACGAGCAGTACTTC
16	TRBV28	TRBD1	many	TRBJ2-2	CASSLQGGAWTGELFF	TGTGCCAGCAGTCTACAGGGGGGCGCGTGGACCGGGGAGCTGTTTTTT
14	TRBV11-2	TRBD2	few	TRBJ2-5	CASSLVGGTGTQYF	TGTGCCAGCAGCTTAGTCGGGGGGACCGGGACCCAGTACTTC
16	TRBV6-2/TRBV6-3	-	few	TRBJ2-2	CASSPESAANTGELFF	TGTGCCAGCAGTCCGGAAAGCGCTGCGAACACCGGGGAGCTGTTTTTT
12	TRBV20-1	-	many	TRBJ2-1	CSARELWYEQFF	TGCAGTGCTAGGGAACTATGGTATGAGCAGTTCTTC
16	TRBV5-1	TRBD2	many	TRBJ2-7	CASSEGLAGVYYEQYF	TGCGCCAGCAGCGAAGGACTAGCGGGAGTATACTACGAGCAGTACTTC
16	TRBV6-2/TRBV6-3	TRBD1	-	TRBJ2-3	CASIRPGQKDTDTQYF	TGTGCCAGCATCCGCCCGGGACAGAAAGACACAGATACGCAGTATTTT
14	TRBV20-1	-	few	TRBJ2-2	CSARDQRNTGELFF	TGCAGTGCTAGGGATCAACGAAACACCGGGGAGCTGTTTTTT
14	TRBV20-1	TRBD1	many	TRBJ2-7	CSATKQGRRDEQYF	TGCAGTGCTACTAAACAGGGGAGACGGGACGAGCAGTACTTC
16	TRBV24-1	TRBD1	many	TRBJ2-5	CATSDSGTGGLETQYF	TGTGCCACCAGTGACTCCGGGACAGGGGGCCTCGAGACCCAGTACTTC
17	TRBV7-3	TRBD1	-	TRBJ1-5	CASSLTRTGGWNQPQHF	TGTGCCAGCAGCTTAACGAGGACAGGGGGCTGGAATCAGCCCCAGCATTTT
19	TRBV14	TRBD2	few	TRBJ2-1	CASSQGFGLAGGPYNEQFF	TGTGCCAGCAGCCAAGGGTTCGGACTAGCGGGAGGTCCCTACAATGAGCAGTTCTTC
14	TRBV4-3	-	many	TRBJ1-1	CASSQVGMNTEAFF	TGCGCCAGCAGCCAAGTAGGGATGAACACTGAAGCTTTCTTT
15	TRBV28	TRBD1	many	TRBJ1-1	CASSFVGTGNTEAFF	TGTGCCAGCAGTTTCGTCGGGACAGGGAACACTGAAGCTTTCTTT
16	TRBV7-2	TRBD1	-	TRBJ1-5	CASSPGTGAGNQPQHF	TGTGCCAGCAGCCCCGGGACAGGGGCGGGAAATCAGCCCCAGCATTTT
16	TRBV6-2/TRBV6-3	TRBD2	-	TRBJ2-1	CASSYPTSGIENEQFF	TGTGCCAGCAGTTACCCTACTAGCGGGATTGAGAATGAGCAGTTCTTC
16	TRBV18	TRBD1	many	TRBJ2-2	CASSPTGQGRSGELFF	TGTGCCAGCTCACCAACAGGACAGGGACGTTCCGGGGAGCTGTTTTTT
16	TRBV6-5	TRBD2	few	TRBJ2-3	CASSYSQASGTDTQYF	TGTGCCAGCAGTTACTCTCAGGCTAGCGGAACAGATACGCAGTATTTT
13	TRBV7-3	-	-	TRBJ2-3	CASSPNTGDTQYF	TGTGCCAGCAGCCCGAATACGGGAGATACGCAGTATTTT
17	TRBV5-1	-	few	TRBJ2-1	CASSLAGGEEEYNEQFF	TGCGCCAGCAGCTTGGCTGGAGGAGAGGAGGAGTACAATGAGCAGTTCTTC
15	TRBV7-8	TRBD1	many	TRBJ2-7	CASSLRGTGPYEQYF	TGTGCCAGCAGCTTACGTGGGACAGGGCCATACGAGCAGTACTTC
15	TRBV28	-	many	TRBJ1-1	CASTAGGGRNTEAFF	TGTGCCAGCACCGCAGGAGGAGGGAGGAACACTGAAGCTTTCTTT